This TCR beta chain came from a study of CD8 T cells in ankylosing spondylitis (dated by TCRdb to the late 2010s). Turning to the overall study: The study profiled T cell receptor beta repertoires in healthy donors and ankylosing spondylitis patients to find disease-linked TCR variants. The full study cohort comprised about 23 ankylosing spondylitis patients and 85 to 120 healthy donors. Peripheral blood was sampled, and synovial fluid was also collected from ankylosing spondylitis patients.

This clonotype has a single count. No antigen is known for it. Per-base quality was not reported, and no clone a single base away is much larger than it. A single read constitutes weak evidence. Findings and caveats that apply to the study as a whole: The disease-linked clones were reported as significantly enriched in matched synovial fluid samples from ankylosing spondylitis patients. A TCR beta motif made up of fewer than 10 highly homologous amino acid variants appeared to be characteristic of blood from ankylosing spondylitis patients. Some TCR beta motif variants had previously been reported in synovial fluid and blood of reactive arthritis patients, which suggested common disease-initiation mechanisms. The disease-linked clones had a CD8+ phenotype and were found at relatively low frequencies in peripheral blood.

The sequencer listed for this sample is Illumina HiSeq 2500. TCR beta libraries were prepared by quantitative 5'-RACE with molecular barcodes. For the original study's pipeline: A new computational method, built on a probabilistic model of VDJ rearrangement, was used to identify disease-linked TCR variants. In TCRdb, the public reads were trimmed at Q25 with fastp and aligned with MiXCR, with productive beta chains retained. All rows with the same CDR3 protein become a single entry with the most common DNA and genes. The V and J calls follow TCRdb's processing rather than the paper's. This sample is represented by around 770,000 distinct CDR3 sequences; around a fifth of them were singletons. Roughly a fifth of the sample is held by the ten biggest clonotypes. Sequencing was done on a sample of blood, either unsorted or a sorted T cell fraction (not recorded which). The sequence came from a male donor with ankylosing spondylitis.

The sequenced DNA is TGTGCCAGCAGTGGGGACAGGGCTAGCAATGAGCAGTTCTTC. The encoded protein is CASSGDRASNEQFF. The chain uses TRBV2 and TRBJ2-1, and 9 bases in between align with TRBD1. Trimming leaves V shorter by 4 bases and J shorter by 6 bases, with the junction holding 4 bases beyond the gene matches. The germline V gene yields SNHLY for CDR1 and FYNNEI for CDR2. The CDR3 runs 14 amino acids, cysteine and phenylalanine included. Only the CDR3 DNA is retained, 42 bases long and in frame from the first base. Where the CDR3 stops, the reference TRBV2 and TRBJ2-1 genes take over; the full variable domain is EPEVTQTPSHQVTQMGQEVILRCVPISNHLYFYWYRQILGQKVEFLVSFYNNEISEKSEIFDDQFSVERPDGSNFTLKIRSTKLEDSAMYFCASSGDRASNEQFFGPGTRLTVL.